The clone carrying this TCR beta chain has a count of ten or more. The data derive from a study of T cells in Graves' hyperthyroidism and ophthalmopathy. TCR beta CDR3 region amplification was performed from RNA transcripts. First-round RT-PCR with HTBI primers amplified the TCR CDR3 region. Each CDR3 protein gets one entry after TCRdb re-called the multiplex PCR reads with MiXCR. The sample consists of about 480,000 distinct CDR3 sequences, approximately 25% of them appearing once. Germline V gene lookup returns CDR1 SGHAT and CDR2 FQNNGV. The CDR3 runs 15 residues. The V end was cut by 1 base, the J end by 6 bases, with 15 bases between.

Sequenced material: blood. The J gene is TRBJ1-1, the V gene TRBV11-2; tentative D call: TRBD1 (6 bases). This receptor was identified in a woman under 40 with Graves' ophthalmopathy. This chain's CDR3 is CASSLVAGVAAEAFF. The CDR3 coding sequence is TGTGCCAGCAGCTTAGTTGCAGGGGTGGCCGCTGAAGCTTTCTTT.